This T cell receptor beta chain appears in the sequencing data of a study of a mutant IDH1 vaccine in newly diagnosed glioma. About the study: The treated group averaged 40.4 years old and was roughly 62% male, 37.5% female. Previous care, which was radiotherapy, temozolomide, or both, most often involved both. Study conclusions and caveats: Among top peripheral T cell clonotypes, changes seemed unrelated to pseudoprogression. Vaccine-induced immune responses were detected in approximately 93% of patients.

As for this clone: Its matching antigen is unknown.

The time point: baseline, week 1 (first vaccination visit). Treatment specified: pre-vaccination baseline after standard-of-care therapy. CDR3 length: 14 amino acids. Trimming cost V 3 bases and J 8 bases, with 17 bases left between them. Germline loops: CDR1 SGHKS, CDR2 YYEKEE (reference sequence). Libraries were prepared by immunoSEQ multiplex PCR; TCRdb keeps only in-frame clonotypes and omits some of them. This table has about 51,000 clones, about 74% appearing once. The receptor's source is a woman in her thirties or forties with glioma. This material consisted of PBMCs, taken from a glioma patient treated with radiotherapy, temozolomide or both. The gene calls are TRBV5-5 and TRBJ1-2; D perhaps matches TRBD1 (5 bases). The CDR3 coding sequence is TGTGCCAGCAGCTCCACAGAGCTGAGGGGAGGCTACACCTTC. Protein: CASSSTELRGGYTF.